The 17 T cell receptor beta chains in this list originate from one sample, sequenced in a study of blood T cell repertoires in COVID-19. The repertoire was sequenced with immunoSEQ multiplex PCR; TCRdb's copy has only in-frame clones and lacks some. The table has 70,000 to 95,000 clones, around 81% seen once. Sequencing used peripheral blood. All receptors come from an older woman with active or convalescent COVID-19.

J is TRBJ1-2 and V is TRBV18, with 8 nucleotides matching TRBD1. Unmatched junction bases numbered 2, after V lost 1 base and J lost 1 base. Germline V gene data show CDR1 as KGHSH and CDR2 as LQKENI. The CDR3 totals 15 residues. This CDR3 reads CASSPQTGVNYGYTF. In DNA, the CDR3 is TGTGCCAGCTCACCACAGACAGGGGTTAACTATGGCTACACCTTC. The full variable domain, with the rest looked up from reference TRBV18 and TRBJ1-2, is NAGVMQNPRHLVRRRGQEARLRCSPMKGHSHVYWYRQLPEEGLKFMVYLQKENIIDESGMPKERFSAEFPKEGPSILRIQQVVRGDSAAYFCASSPQTGVNYGYTFGSGTRLTVV.

V gene TRBV24-1 combines with J gene TRBJ1-5, with 9 bases aligning to TRBD1. Germline V gives CDR1 KGHDR, CDR2 SFDVKD. The CDR3 totals 16 residues. The V and J ends lost 2 bases and 6 bases, in that order; junction bases with no gene match: 7. CDR3 amino acids: CATSDSGTGSSQPQHF. The CDR3 DNA reads as TGTGCCACCAGTGATTCCGGGACAGGGTCTAGTCAGCCCCAGCATTTT.

V is TRBV5-1 and J is TRBJ2-3; D perhaps matches TRBD2 (6 bases). Germline assignment: CDR1 SGHRS and CDR2 YFSETQ. This CDR3 comprises 13 residues. The germline V and J ends were trimmed by 4 bases and 2 bases, with 8 bases remaining between them. The CDR3 loop is CASSGGTTDTQYF. The CDR3 bases are TGCGCCAGCAGCGGAGGGACCACAGATACGCAGTATTTT.

This clone has just one count. V usage is TRBV3-1 (or the pseudogene TRBV3-2) and J usage is TRBJ1-2; TRBD1 matches 7 bases. The CDR3 length is 15 residues. J gave up 7 bases and V 1 base, and 9 bases lay outside the gene matches. Germline V gene sequence: CDR1 LGHDT, CDR2 YNNKEL (reference sequence). In DNA, the CDR3 is TGTGCCAGCAGCCAAGGTCTGGGGACAGCTGGTGGCTACACCTTC. Translation gives CASSQGLGTAGGYTF.

V and J are TRBV6-6 and TRBJ2-5; the match to TRBD2 covers 11 bases. The CDR3 extends over 16 amino acids. Germline V gene sequence: CDR1 MNHNY, CDR2 SVGAGI (reference sequence). The junction had 9 bases not matched to a gene; V was cut back by 6 bases and J by 3 bases. CDR3 nucleotide sequence: TGTGCCAGCAGCCCACCTAGCGGGAGGAAAAAAGAGACCCAGTACTTC. This sequence encodes CASSPPSGRKKETQYF.

This chain uses TRBV18 with TRBJ2-7; possibly TRBD1 for D (6 bases). The CDR3 is 15 amino acids. With 3 bases removed from V and 2 bases from J, the gap between germline ends came to 14 bases. Germline V gene lookup returns CDR1 KGHSH and CDR2 LQKENI. CDR3 sequence (DNA): TGTGCCAGCTCACCGATGGACAGTGCTACCTACGAGCAGTACTTC. Protein product: CASSPMDSATYEQYF.

The chain has TRBV7-2 and TRBJ2-5, with 12 bases lining up with TRBD2. Per germline, CDR1 SGHTA and CDR2 FQGNSA. The CDR3 has 16 residues. Trimming took 1 base from V and 5 from J; bases not matched to a gene: 5. The CDR3 nucleotides read TGTGCCAGCAGCTTAGGAGCTAGCGGGGGGGAGGAGACCCAGTACTTC. Amino acid sequence: CASSLGASGGEETQYF. The full variable domain, rest sourced from reference TRBV7-2 and TRBJ2-5, is GAGVSQSPSNKVTEKGKDVELRCDPISGHTALYWYRQSLGQGLEFLIYFQGNSAPDKSGLPSDRFSAERTGGSVSTLTIQRTQQEDSAVYLCASSLGASGGEETQYFGPGTRLLVL.

This clone was recorded once. The chain is built from TRBV18 and TRBJ2-1, with D perhaps TRBD1 (6 bases). Germline CDR1 and CDR2: KGHSH and LQKENI. V was cut by 0 bases and J by 2 bases, with 14 bases left in between. This CDR3 contains 17 residues. CDR3: CASSPPGAQRTYNEQFF. In DNA form, the CDR3 reads TGTGCCAGCTCACCACCGGGGGCCCAGCGGACCTACAATGAGCAGTTCTTC.

The chain is built from TRBV18 and TRBJ1-1; D uncertain. This CDR3 spans 13 amino acids. V lost 2 bases, J lost 9 bases, and 13 bases lay in between. CDR1 and CDR2 from the germline V gene are KGHSH and LQKENI. As DNA, the CDR3 is TGTGCCAGCTCACCAGGGCAGAACCTACAAGCTTTCTTT. Protein sequence: CASSPGQNLQAFF.

The chain has TRBV11-2 and TRBJ1-2; a possible D gene is TRBD1 (5 bases). Germline lookup yields CDR1 SGHAT and CDR2 FQNNGV. The V gene lost 5 bases and the J gene lost 8 bases, with 27 bases spanning the gap. The CDR3 length is 17 residues. CDR3 DNA: TGTGCCAGCAGCCCACGAACATTAAAGGGACTGACTTCCGGCTACACCTTC. Its protein is CASSPRTLKGLTSGYTF.

This chain links TRBV4-3 with TRBJ1-4; 9 positions agree with TRBD1. The CDR3 contains 15 residues. CDR1 and CDR2 from the germline V gene are LGHNA and YSLEER. Trimming removed 6 bases from V and 9 bases from J; junction bases left unmatched: 11. The CDR3 spells CASSQSGTGQQKLFF. In DNA form, the CDR3 reads TGCGCCAGCAGTCAAAGCGGGACAGGGCAACAAAAACTGTTTTTT.

This sequence joins TRBV5-6 and TRBJ2-3; maybe TRBD2 (6 bases). The V end lost 2 bases, the J end lost 4 bases, and 14 bases lay between the germline ends. The CDR3 is 15 residues long. Germline V gene lookup returns CDR1 SGHDT and CDR2 YYEEEE. CDR3 in amino acids: CASSFWRGVADTQYF. CDR3 bases: TGTGCCAGCAGCTTTTGGAGGGGCGTCGCAGATACGCAGTATTTT.

This chain connects TRBV4-2 to TRBJ2-3, with 11 nucleotides matching TRBD2. V lost 4 bases, J lost 3 bases, and 3 bases stayed unmatched. The CDR3 contains 15 residues. Germline V gene data show CDR1 as LGHNA and CDR2 as YNFKEQ. CDR3 DNA: TGTGCCAGCAGCCTTATAGCGGGGGGGACAGATACGCAGTATTTT. This sequence encodes CASSLIAGGTDTQYF.

The chain recombines TRBV19 with TRBJ1-2; D remains unclear. The germline V gene has CDR1 LNHDA and CDR2 SQIVND (reference sequence). This CDR3 has 16 amino acids. The V and J ends lost 5 bases and 4 bases respectively, with 20 bases between them. The CDR3 nucleotides read TGTGCCAGTAGTCGCAATCCAATCCGGTTACCCTATGGCTACACCTTC. This sequence encodes CASSRNPIRLPYGYTF.

V is TRBV6-5 and J is TRBJ2-7; maybe TRBD1 (6 bases). The CDR3 is 15 amino acids. Trimming left V 7 bases short and J 3 bases short, with 19 bases between. The germline gives CDR1 MNHEY, CDR2 SVGAGI. CDR3 in DNA: TGTGCCAGCATGGCCGGGACATCGGCCCACTACGAGCAGTACTTC. It specifies CASMAGTSAHYEQYF.

The chain combines TRBV28 with TRBJ1-2, with TRBD1 matching 11 bases. The length of the CDR3 is 14 residues. V was clipped by 2 bases and J by 7 bases; unmatched bases: 3. The germline CDR1 and CDR2 sequences are MDHEN and SYDVKM. CDR3 sequence (DNA): TGTGCCAGCAGTTTAGGACAGGGGGCTGGTGGCTACACCTTC. It encodes CASSLGQGAGGYTF.

CDR3 nucleotide sequence: TGTGCCAGCAGCCTTCCAGGGGTCAGGGACATTCAGTACTTC. Protein product: CASSLPGVRDIQYF. J is TRBJ2-4 and V is TRBV3-1 (or the pseudogene TRBV3-2), with a tentative D call TRBD1 (6 bases). The CDR3 runs to 14 residues. Germline lookup yields CDR1 LGHDT and CDR2 YNNKEL (reference sequence). V gave up 4 bases and J gave up 8 bases, with 15 bases separating them.